This TCR beta chain emerged from a study of early T cells in non-severe SARS-CoV-2 infection. Study at large: Chains from this unsorted whole-blood bulk RNA could not be paired.

In this sample, this clonotype turned up a few times. In the library, individual cDNA molecules carried attached unique molecular identifiers. TCRdb re-derived calls from the 5' RACE reads in MiXCR, one entry per CDR3 protein. Here the sample spans about 56,000 distinct CDR3 sequences, 10% being singletons. There are 11 residues in the CDR3. Germline loops: CDR1 SGHRS, CDR2 YFSETQ. V lost 6 bases and J lost 14, with 17 bases in between. This TCR derives from an adult who was a healthcare worker with PCR-confirmed SARS-CoV-2 infection or an uninfected control (not recorded which). The sample consisted of whole blood. V usage is TRBV5-1 and J usage is TRBJ2-5; tentatively, D is TRBD1 or TRBD2 (5 bases each). The CDR3 DNA follows: TGCGCCAGCACCGATCGGGGACCAACCTACTTC. It translates to CASTDRGPTYF.